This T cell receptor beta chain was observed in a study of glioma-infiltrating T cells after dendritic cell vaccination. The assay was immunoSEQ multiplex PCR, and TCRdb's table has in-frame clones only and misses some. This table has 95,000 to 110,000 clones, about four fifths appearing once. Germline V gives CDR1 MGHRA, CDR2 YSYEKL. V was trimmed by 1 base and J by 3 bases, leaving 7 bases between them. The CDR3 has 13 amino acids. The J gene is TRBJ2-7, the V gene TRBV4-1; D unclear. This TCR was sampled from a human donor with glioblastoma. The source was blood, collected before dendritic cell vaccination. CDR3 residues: CASSQGRFYEQYF. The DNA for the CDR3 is TGCGCCAGCAGCCAAGGGCGGTTCTACGAGCAGTACTTC.